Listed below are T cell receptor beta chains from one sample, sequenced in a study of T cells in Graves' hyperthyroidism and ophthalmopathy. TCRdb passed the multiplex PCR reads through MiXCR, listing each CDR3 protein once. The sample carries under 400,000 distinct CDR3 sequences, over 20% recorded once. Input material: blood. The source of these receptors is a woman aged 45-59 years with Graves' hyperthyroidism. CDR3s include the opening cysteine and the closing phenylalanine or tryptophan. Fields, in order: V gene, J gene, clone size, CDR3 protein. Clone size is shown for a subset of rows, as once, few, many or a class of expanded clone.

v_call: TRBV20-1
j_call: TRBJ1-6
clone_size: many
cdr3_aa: CSARGGGVSPLHF

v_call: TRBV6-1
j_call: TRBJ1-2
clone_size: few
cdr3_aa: CASSFSVANYGYTF

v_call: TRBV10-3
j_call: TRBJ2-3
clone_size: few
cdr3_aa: CAISERSGRAGDTQYF

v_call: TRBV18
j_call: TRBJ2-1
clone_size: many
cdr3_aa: CASSPVTSAFSYNEQFF

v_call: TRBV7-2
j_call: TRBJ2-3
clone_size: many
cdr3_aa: CASSPGGGRNTQYF

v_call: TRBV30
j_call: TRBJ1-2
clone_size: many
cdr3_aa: CAHGQGGYGYTF

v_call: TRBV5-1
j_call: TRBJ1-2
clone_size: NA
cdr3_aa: CASSAGGIYGYTF

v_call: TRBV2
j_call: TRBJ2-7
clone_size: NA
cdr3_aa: CASSRTGVHEQYF

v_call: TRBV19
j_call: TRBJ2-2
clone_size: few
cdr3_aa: CASRTGSTGELFF

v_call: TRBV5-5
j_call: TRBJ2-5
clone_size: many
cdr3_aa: CASSSGTGGATPYF

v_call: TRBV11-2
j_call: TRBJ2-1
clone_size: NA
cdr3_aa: CASSFPPGARNEQFF

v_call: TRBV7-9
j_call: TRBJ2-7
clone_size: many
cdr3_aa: CASSSTTLNYEQYF

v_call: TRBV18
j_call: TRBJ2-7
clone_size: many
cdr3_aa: CASSPGRGRSDEQYF

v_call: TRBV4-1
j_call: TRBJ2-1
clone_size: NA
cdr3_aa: CASSQRGDSYNEQFF

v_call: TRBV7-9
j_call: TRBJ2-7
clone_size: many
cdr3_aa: CASSEGVYEQYF

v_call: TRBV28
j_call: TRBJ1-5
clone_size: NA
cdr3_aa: CASSPWVITPQHF

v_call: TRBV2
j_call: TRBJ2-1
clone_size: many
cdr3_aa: CARQTALLNNEQFF

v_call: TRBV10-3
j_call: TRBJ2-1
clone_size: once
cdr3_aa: CAAHPGLAGGQGVNEQFF

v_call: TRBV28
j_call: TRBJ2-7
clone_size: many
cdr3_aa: CASKSPTSVHYEQYF

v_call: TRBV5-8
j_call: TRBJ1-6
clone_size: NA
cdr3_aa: CASSRGLRGSLPLHF

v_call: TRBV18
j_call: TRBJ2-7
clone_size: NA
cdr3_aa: CASSPRGLAGPSYEQYF

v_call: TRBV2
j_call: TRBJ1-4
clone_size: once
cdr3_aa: CASRQGEKLFF

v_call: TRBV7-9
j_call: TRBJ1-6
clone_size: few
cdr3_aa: CASSLQGVGSPLHF

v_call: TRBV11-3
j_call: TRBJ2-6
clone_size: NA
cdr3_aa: CASSPGTGTTGANVLTF

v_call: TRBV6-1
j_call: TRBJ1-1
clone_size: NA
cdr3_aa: CASSEGGANTEAFF

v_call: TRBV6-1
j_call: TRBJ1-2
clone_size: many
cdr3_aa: CASSFDRHGYTF

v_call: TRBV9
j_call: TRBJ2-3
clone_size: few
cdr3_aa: CASSASAGGRTDTQYF

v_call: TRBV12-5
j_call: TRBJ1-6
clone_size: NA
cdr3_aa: CASGSGGENSPLHF

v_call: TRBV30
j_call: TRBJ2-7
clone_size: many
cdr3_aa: CAWSVLQGQGRYF

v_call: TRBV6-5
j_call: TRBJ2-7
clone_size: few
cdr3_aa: CASSSPGTGVSYEQYF

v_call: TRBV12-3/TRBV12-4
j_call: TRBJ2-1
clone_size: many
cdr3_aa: CASSLLAGGYRDEQFF

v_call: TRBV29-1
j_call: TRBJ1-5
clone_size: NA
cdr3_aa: CSVRVNSNQPQHF

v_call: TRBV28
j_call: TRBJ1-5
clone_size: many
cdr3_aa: CASIQAPGAGQPQHF

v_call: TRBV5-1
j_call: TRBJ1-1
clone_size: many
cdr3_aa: CASSLGDAPRRAFF

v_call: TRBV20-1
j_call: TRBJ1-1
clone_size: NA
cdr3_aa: CSAPRQGQGTEAFF

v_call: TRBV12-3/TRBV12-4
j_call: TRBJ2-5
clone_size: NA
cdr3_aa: CASSLSGIKYF

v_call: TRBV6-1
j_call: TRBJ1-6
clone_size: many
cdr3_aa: CASRGEGRGGGSYNSPLHF

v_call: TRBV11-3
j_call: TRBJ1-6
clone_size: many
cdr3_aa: CASSLTARGSPLHF

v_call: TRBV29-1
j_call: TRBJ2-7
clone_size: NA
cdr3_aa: CSVPGTSGGYEQYF

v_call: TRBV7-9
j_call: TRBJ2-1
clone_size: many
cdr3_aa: CASTTAGLVPFF

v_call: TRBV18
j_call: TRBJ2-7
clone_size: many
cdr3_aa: CASSLQGSEQYF

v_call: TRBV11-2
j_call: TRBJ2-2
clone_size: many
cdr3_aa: CASSLDPFTGELFF

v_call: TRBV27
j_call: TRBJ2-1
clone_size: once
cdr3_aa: CASSSHRERGRENEQFF

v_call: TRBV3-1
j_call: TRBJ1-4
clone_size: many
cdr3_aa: CASSQGIGKLFF

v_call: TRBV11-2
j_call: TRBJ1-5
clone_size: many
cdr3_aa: CASSLDREQPQHF

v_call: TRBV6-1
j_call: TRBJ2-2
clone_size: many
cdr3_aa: CASSTGNTGELFF

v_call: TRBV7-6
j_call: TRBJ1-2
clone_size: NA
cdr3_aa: CASSSTPGTYGYTF

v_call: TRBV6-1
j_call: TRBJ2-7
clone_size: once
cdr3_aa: CASSEAHTSGSNEQYF

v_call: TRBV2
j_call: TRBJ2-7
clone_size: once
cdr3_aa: CASRRDTLYEQYF

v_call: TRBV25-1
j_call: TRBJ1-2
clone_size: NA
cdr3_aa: CASSGLWGNYGYTF

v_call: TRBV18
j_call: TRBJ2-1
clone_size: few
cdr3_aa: CASSPYTGVQSPYNEQFF

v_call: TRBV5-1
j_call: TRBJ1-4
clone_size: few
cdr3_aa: CASSSSPVRTDEKLFF

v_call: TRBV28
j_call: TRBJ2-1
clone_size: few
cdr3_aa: CASSSKARTVYNEQFF

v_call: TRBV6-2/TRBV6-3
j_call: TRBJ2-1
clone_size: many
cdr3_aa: CASSYPRSLSSGSSGNEQFF